The following is a TCR beta chain sequence with its context. Antigen unknown. The data were obtained in a study of shared clonotypes between healthy human individuals. V was pared by 0 bases and J by 4 bases, with 6 bases of the junction left unmatched. Germline V gene lookup returns CDR1 SGDLS and CDR2 YYNGEE. The length of the CDR3 is 17 residues. Sequenced by immunoSEQ multiplex PCR; TCRdb stores in-frame clones only, minus some. The table lists about 2,200,000 clones, about 92% of them singletons, with 1.7% in the top ten. Naive CD8 isolation took CD45RO-negative cells positively selected for CCR7 and excluded terminally differentiated effector memory CD45RA+ cells. The study's findings and limits: Rarefaction exposed incomplete sorted-subset sequencing despite large depth.

The TCR originated in a man between 18 and 29 years old in good health. Some clones in this sample may be carry-over from other donors' samples. What was sequenced was naive CD8+ T cells from PBMCs. This chain uses TRBV9 with TRBJ2-2, with 10 bases fitting TRBD1. CDR3 loop: CASSVARDRGSTGELFF. As DNA, the CDR3 is TGTGCCAGCAGCGTAGCCCGGGACAGGGGTTCCACCGGGGAGCTGTTTTTT.